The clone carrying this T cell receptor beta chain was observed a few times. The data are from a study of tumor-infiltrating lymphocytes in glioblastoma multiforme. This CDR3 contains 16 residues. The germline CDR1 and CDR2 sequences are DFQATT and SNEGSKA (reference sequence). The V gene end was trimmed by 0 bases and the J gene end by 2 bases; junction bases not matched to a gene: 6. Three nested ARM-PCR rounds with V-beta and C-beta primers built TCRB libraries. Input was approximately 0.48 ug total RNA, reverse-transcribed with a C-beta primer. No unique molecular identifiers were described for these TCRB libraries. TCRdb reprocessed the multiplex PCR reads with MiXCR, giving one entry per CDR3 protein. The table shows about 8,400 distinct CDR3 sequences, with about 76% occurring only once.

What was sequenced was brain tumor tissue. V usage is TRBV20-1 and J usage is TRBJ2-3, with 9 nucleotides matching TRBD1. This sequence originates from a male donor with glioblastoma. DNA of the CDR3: TGCAGTGCTAGAGAACCGACAGGGGGAGACACAGATACGCAGTATTTT. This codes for CSAREPTGGDTDTQYF.